This T cell receptor (beta chain) was retrieved from a study of shared clonotypes between healthy human individuals. CDR1 and CDR2 (germline): ENHRY, SYGVKD. V shed 3 bases and J shed 4 bases, with 12 bases lying between them. The CDR3 covers 14 residues. At a deep level, the assay was run. TCRdb's copy holds only in-frame clones and misses some; the assay was immunoSEQ multiplex PCR. This table holds a few hundred thousand clones, about 65% found once. This clonotype was sampled from a young man in good health. The sample was memory CD4+ T cells sorted from blood. Subset meaning: CD45RA-negative fraction. The chain combines TRBV10-3 with TRBJ1-1, with no clear D. The CDR3, as DNA: TGTGCCATCAGTGATGGCCGGGCTTTCACTGAAGCTTTCTTT. Translating it yields CAISDGRAFTEAFF.